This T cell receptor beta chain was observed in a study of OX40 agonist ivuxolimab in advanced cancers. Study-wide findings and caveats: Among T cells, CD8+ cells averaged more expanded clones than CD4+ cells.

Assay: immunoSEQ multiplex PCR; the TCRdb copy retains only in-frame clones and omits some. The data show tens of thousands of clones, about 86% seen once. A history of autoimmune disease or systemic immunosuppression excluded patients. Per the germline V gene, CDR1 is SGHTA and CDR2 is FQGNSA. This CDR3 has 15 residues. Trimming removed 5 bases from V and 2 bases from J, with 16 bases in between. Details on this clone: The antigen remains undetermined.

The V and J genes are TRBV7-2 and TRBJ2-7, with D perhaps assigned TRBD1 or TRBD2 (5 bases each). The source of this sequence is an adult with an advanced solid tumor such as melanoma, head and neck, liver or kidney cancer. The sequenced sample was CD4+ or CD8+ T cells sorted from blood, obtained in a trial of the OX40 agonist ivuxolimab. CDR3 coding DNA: TGTGCCAGCAGCCCCTCTGGGACGGAGACCTACGAGCAGTACTTC. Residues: CASSPSGTETYEQYF.